These 24 T cell receptor beta chains originate from one sample sequenced in a study of blood T cell repertoires in COVID-19. Sequencing was performed with immunoSEQ multiplex PCR; in TCRdb, only in-frame clones are kept and a portion is missing. The sample shows 400,000 to 550,000 clones, around 89% of them seen only once. Material: peripheral blood. The receptors derive from a woman aged 25 to 39 with acute or convalescent COVID-19.

The J gene is TRBJ1-6, the V gene TRBV2; 7 bases fit TRBD1. This CDR3 comprises 16 residues. The germline CDR1 and CDR2 sequences are SNHLY and FYNNEI. J was trimmed by 1 base and V by 5 bases; bases with no gene match: 5. The CDR3 DNA reads TGTGCCAGCAGTCGGGACAGCAGGTCCTATAATTCACCCCTCCACTTT. Encoded protein: CASSRDSRSYNSPLHF.

The sample holds one count of this clone. The V gene is TRBV5-1, the J gene TRBJ1-4, with a weak D call TRBD1 (5 bases). In germline, CDR1 is SGHRS, CDR2 YFSETQ. CDR3 length equals 14 residues. V was clipped by 2 bases and J by 7 bases, with 12 bases between them. In nucleotides, the CDR3 is TGCGCCAGCAGCTTATATTCAGGGATTGAAAAACTGTTTTTT. It specifies CASSLYSGIEKLFF.

This rearrangement joins TRBV9 to TRBJ2-5; D perhaps matches TRBD1 (7 bases). Germline V gene data show CDR1 as SGDLS and CDR2 as YYNGEE. Deletions cut 4 bases from V and 2 bases from J, with 9 bases between. The CDR3 spans 13 residues. Here the CDR3 DNA reads TGTGCCAGCAGCCCAGGGGGGCAAGAGACCCAGTACTTC. It specifies CASSPGGQETQYF.

The J gene is TRBJ1-3, the V gene TRBV19, with D unresolved. The CDR3 runs 16 residues. Deletions cut 3 bases from V and 0 bases from J, with 12 bases between. Germline loops: CDR1 LNHDA, CDR2 SQIVND (reference sequence). CDR3 coding DNA: TGTGCCAGTAGTATTAGCGACTATAGCTCTGGAAACACCATATATTTT. Protein: CASSISDYSSGNTIYF.

The chain carries TRBV7-3 and TRBJ2-1; 11 bases align to TRBD1. Unmatched junction bases numbered 1, after V lost 0 bases and J lost 6 bases. The CDR3 loop spans 15 amino acids. Looked up from germline, CDR1 is SGHTA and CDR2 is FQGTGA. CDR3 in amino acids: CASSLTGTGGNEQFF. The CDR3, as DNA: TGTGCCAGCAGCTTAACAGGGACAGGGGGCAATGAGCAGTTCTTC.

V and J are TRBV27 and TRBJ2-7, with D perhaps TRBD2 (5 bases). This CDR3 has 15 residues. Deletions cut 5 bases from V and 0 bases from J, with 14 bases between. Germline CDR1 MNHEY, CDR2 SMNVEV (reference sequence). The CDR3 sequence is CASSERETYSYEQYF. Here the CDR3 DNA reads TGTGCCAGCAGTGAAAGGGAGACTTACTCCTACGAGCAGTACTTC.

This chain joins TRBV10-3 and TRBJ1-1; 7 positions match TRBD1. V trimming: 5 bases; J trimming: 1 base; junction bases outside the gene matches: 4. The CDR3 runs 14 residues. Per germline, CDR1 ENHRY and CDR2 SYGVKD. The CDR3 DNA sequence: TGTGCCATCAGTTGGACAGGTCGGAACACTGAAGCTTTCTTT. Its protein product is CAISWTGRNTEAFF.

The chain employs TRBV27 and TRBJ2-5; tentatively, D is TRBD1 (5 bases). V lost 1 base and J 4 bases, leaving 7 bases between the germline ends. The germline V gene encodes CDR1 MNHEY and CDR2 SMNVEV (reference sequence). There are 13 residues in the CDR3. The CDR3 DNA is TGTGCCAGCAGTTTATACACAGGAGAGACCCAGTACTTC. Its translation: CASSLYTGETQYF.

In its sample, this clone was seen once. The chain employs TRBV2 and TRBJ1-2, with TRBD1 as a possible D gene (5 bases). Between the trimmed V and J ends, which lost 2 bases and 7 bases, there was a span of 17 bases. Germline V gives CDR1 SNHLY, CDR2 FYNNEI. This CDR3 has 15 residues. CDR3 sequence: CASSELEGTRVGYTF. CDR3 in DNA: TGTGCCAGCAGTGAATTAGAAGGTACCAGGGTTGGCTACACCTTC.

This rearrangement joins TRBV5-1 to TRBJ2-5; TRBD1 is a possible D gene (6 bases). This CDR3 spans 20 amino acids. Germline-derived CDR1 and CDR2 are SGHRS and YFSETQ. V lost 2 bases and J lost 4, with 30 bases in between. CDR3 in amino acids: CASSFQPEAARGRLRETQYF. In DNA, the CDR3 is TGCGCCAGCAGCTTCCAGCCTGAAGCGGCCAGGGGCAGGCTGCGAGAGACCCAGTACTTC.

The CDR3 loop is CASSSCRWGGPCEQFF. CDR3 sequence (DNA): TGTGCCAGCAGCTCATGTCGCTGGGGGGGCCCGTGTGAGCAGTTCTTC. V usage is TRBV11-3 and J usage is TRBJ2-1, with D possibly being TRBD2 (7 bases). V was trimmed by 4 bases and J by 9 bases, leaving 22 bases between them. The germline CDR1 and CDR2 sequences are SGHNT and YENEEA. This CDR3 is 16 amino acids long.

The J gene is TRBJ2-1, the V gene TRBV2, with 7 bases aligning to TRBD1. The CDR3 loop spans 15 amino acids. The junction had 11 bases not matched to a gene; V was cut back by 7 bases and J by 5 bases. The germline V gene has CDR1 SNHLY and CDR2 FYNNEI. The DNA of the CDR3 is TGTGCCAGCATGGGGACAGTGACAACCGACAATGAGCAGTTCTTC. Its protein is CASMGTVTTDNEQFF.

V is TRBV12-5 and J is TRBJ2-1; TRBD2 aligns across 8 bases. Germline CDR1 and CDR2: LGHNT and FRNRAP. The ends lost 2 bases at V and 8 bases at J; junction bases unmatched: 17. The CDR3 has 18 amino acids. Here the CDR3 reads CASGLPPGQRGFIYEQFF. DNA for the CDR3: TGTGCTAGTGGTTTGCCGCCTGGACAGCGGGGGTTTATATATGAGCAGTTCTTC. The full variable domain, rest sourced from reference TRBV12-5 and TRBJ2-1, is DARVTQTPRHKVTEMGQEVTMRCQPILGHNTVFWYRQTMMQGLELLAYFRNRAPLDDSGMPKDRFSAEMPDATLATLKIQPSEPRDSAVYFCASGLPPGQRGFIYEQFFGPGTRLTVL.

This chain uses TRBV21-1 with TRBJ2-6; the table's D gene call, TRBD2, was not cross checked with the DNA. TRBV21-1 counts as a pseudogene. The CDR3 has 17 amino acids. The CDR3, as DNA: TGTGCCAGCAGCAAATACGGGGGGGCCGTTGGGGCCAACGTCCTGACTTTC. Translation: CASSKYGGAVGANVLTF.

This clone has just a few counts. The chain recombines TRBV27 with TRBJ2-1; TRBD2 agrees at 10 bases. Germline CDR1 MNHEY, CDR2 SMNVEV (reference sequence). The CDR3 consists of 15 residues. The V gene end was trimmed by 5 bases and the J gene end by 6 bases; junction bases not matched to a gene: 7. The CDR3 protein is CASSLQRGGFNEQFF. The CDR3 DNA is TGTGCCAGCAGTCTCCAGCGGGGGGGCTTCAATGAGCAGTTCTTC.

V is TRBV30 and J is TRBJ1-3, with TRBD1 matching over 9 bases. The CDR3 runs to 13 residues. Germline CDR1 GTSNPN, CDR2 SVGIG (reference sequence). Germline trimming cut 5 bases from V and 4 bases from J; bases unmatched to any gene: 3. Written as DNA, the CDR3 is TGTGCCTGGGGGACAGGGAGGGGAAACACCATATATTTT. Translation: CAWGTGRGNTIYF.

The genes are TRBV6-1 and TRBJ1-3, with D unresolved. The V and J ends lost 2 bases and 3 bases respectively, with 8 bases between them. This CDR3 has 14 residues. CDR1 and CDR2 from the germline V gene are MNHNS and SASEGT. DNA for the CDR3: TGTGCCAGCAGTGAAACAGTCAATGGAAACACCATATATTTT. It yields the protein CASSETVNGNTIYF.

CDR3 coding DNA: TGTGCCAGCAGCCTACAACGGACAGGGGGCTGGTACGAGCAGTACTTC. Translated: CASSLQRTGGWYEQYF. V usage is TRBV7-8 and J usage is TRBJ2-7; 11 positions agree with TRBD1. The CDR3 loop spans 16 amino acids. Germline CDR1 and CDR2: SGHVS and FQNEAQ. Trimming took 5 bases from V and 4 from J; bases not matched to a gene: 10.

The V call is TRBV3-1 (or the pseudogene TRBV3-2), the J call TRBJ2-5; D perhaps matches TRBD1 (7 bases). Germline V gene data show CDR1 as LGHDT and CDR2 as YNNKEL (reference sequence). The CDR3 runs to 17 residues. V lost 2 bases and J lost 5, with 21 bases in between. The CDR3 reads CASSQRTKTGRLETQYF. In DNA, the CDR3 is TGTGCCAGCAGCCAACGCACCAAGACAGGGAGGTTGGAGACCCAGTACTTC.

This sequence joins TRBV23-1 and TRBJ2-4; 10 nucleotides match TRBD1. TRBV23-1 is an ORF for which the function is uncertain. The CDR3 length is 17 residues. With V trimmed by 3 bases and J by 6 bases, 11 bases remained unmatched. CDR3 DNA: TGCGCCAGCAGTCATCCCCAACGGACAGGGGGGACAAACATTCAGTACTTC. The encoded protein is CASSHPQRTGGTNIQYF.

V and J are TRBV28 and TRBJ2-3, with TRBD1 matching over 7 bases. CDR3 length: 16 residues. Germline CDR1 reads MDHEN; CDR2 reads SYDVKM. V was clipped by 5 bases and J by 3 bases; unmatched bases: 11. The DNA of the CDR3 is TGTGCCAGCAGTACACAGGGGCTTGGGTTGACAGATACGCAGTATTTT. Translation: CASSTQGLGLTDTQYF.

The J gene is TRBJ2-1, the V gene TRBV6-1; tentative D call: TRBD1 (5 bases). The CDR3 has 16 amino acids. V was pared by 2 bases and J by 2 bases, with 13 bases between. Germline CDR1 is MNHNS and CDR2 is SASEGT. The CDR3 coding sequence is TGTGCCAGCAGTGAATTTCTGCAGGGAACCTACAATGAGCAGTTCTTC. It yields the protein CASSEFLQGTYNEQFF.

The rearrangement joins TRBV4-1 to TRBJ2-7; D is unclear. The germline gives CDR1 MGHRA, CDR2 YSYEKL. The CDR3 length is 15 residues. The ends were cut back, 1 base at V and 1 base at J, with 11 bases in the middle. The CDR3 is CASSQGIDTSYEQYF. As DNA, the CDR3 is TGCGCCAGCAGCCAAGGGATCGACACATCCTACGAGCAGTACTTC.

This clone showed up just once. The gene calls are TRBV5-6 and TRBJ2-7; TRBD2 might be the D (5 bases). The CDR3 loop spans 15 amino acids. Trimming shortened V by 0 bases and J by 5 bases, and 15 bases separated the two germline ends. Germline CDR1 reads SGHDT; CDR2 reads YYEEEE. The CDR3 DNA reads TGTGCCAGCAGCTTGGGGAGGTACAAGCTCAACGAGCAGTACTTC. This translates into CASSLGRYKLNEQYF.